Listed below are T cell receptor beta chains from one sample, sequenced in a study of OX40 agonist ivuxolimab in advanced cancers. TCRdb's table, derived via immunoSEQ multiplex PCR, lists solely in-frame clones and lacks some. Of roughly 35,000 clones listed, roughly 80% are singletons. This specimen was CD4+ or CD8+ T cells sorted from blood, taken in a trial of the OX40 agonist ivuxolimab. These receptor sequences come from an adult with an advanced solid tumor such as melanoma, head and neck, liver or kidney cancer. Each CDR3 is given with its conserved first and last residue. A D gene is named only where the DNA matches it firmly. Clone size is shown for a subset of rows, as once, few, many or a class of expanded clone.

13	-	TRBV30	TRBJ1-3	-	TGTGCCTGGAGTAAGGGGGATGGGAACACCATATATTTT	CAWSKGDGNTIYF
14	-	TRBV11-3	TRBJ2-5	-	TGTGCCAGCAGCTTGGGGGGGGCCCAAGAGACCCAGTACTTC	CASSLGGAQETQYF
16	-	TRBV7-2	TRBJ1-2	few	TGTGCCAGCAGTCACACGGACCCCGCCGCGGGCTATGGCTACACCTTC	CASSHTDPAAGYGYTF
14	TRBD2	TRBV9	TRBJ2-2	-	TGTGCCAGCGAAGGGACTAGGGGGTCCGGGGAGCTGTTTTTT	CASEGTRGSGELFF
15	-	TRBV15	TRBJ2-7	-	TGTGCCACCAGCAGAGATCTATCAGGTCCCTACGAGCAGTACTTC	CATSRDLSGPYEQYF
15	TRBD2	TRBV7-2	TRBJ2-5	-	TGTGCCAGCAGCAGGACTAGCGGGGGGGTAGAGACCCAGTACTTC	CASSRTSGGVETQYF
16	TRBD2	TRBV2	TRBJ2-2	-	TGTGCCAGCAGTGAATCGGGGGGGGCACAGACCGGGGAGCTGTTTTTT	CASSESGGAQTGELFF
16	TRBD1	TRBV19	TRBJ1-2	-	TGTGCCAGTAGTAGACAGGGTCGGTCGCCTAACTATGGCTACACCTTC	CASSRQGRSPNYGYTF
15	-	TRBV7-8	TRBJ1-1	once	TGTGCCAGCAGCGCTCTGGGCAGCCCGAACACTGAAGCTTTCTTT	CASSALGSPNTEAFF
15	-	TRBV27	TRBJ2-2	-	TGTGCCAGCAGTTTCCAGACAGGGAACACCGGGGAGCTGTTTTTT	CASSFQTGNTGELFF
14	TRBD1	TRBV7-2	TRBJ2-1	-	TGTGCCAGCAGCTTCCCGGGACAGTACAATGAGCAGTTCTTC	CASSFPGQYNEQFF